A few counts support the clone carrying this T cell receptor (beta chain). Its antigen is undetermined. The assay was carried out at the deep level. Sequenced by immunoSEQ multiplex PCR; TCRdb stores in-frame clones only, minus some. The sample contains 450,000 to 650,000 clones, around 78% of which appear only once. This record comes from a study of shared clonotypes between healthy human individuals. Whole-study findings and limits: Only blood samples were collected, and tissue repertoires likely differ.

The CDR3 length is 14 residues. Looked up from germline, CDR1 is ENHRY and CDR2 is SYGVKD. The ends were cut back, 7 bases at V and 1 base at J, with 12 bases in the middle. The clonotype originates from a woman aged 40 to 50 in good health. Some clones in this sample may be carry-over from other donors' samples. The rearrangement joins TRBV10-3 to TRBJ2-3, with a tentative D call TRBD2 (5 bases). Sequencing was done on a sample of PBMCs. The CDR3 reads CAIKQMRGTDTQYF. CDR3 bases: TGTGCCATCAAGCAGATGAGGGGCACAGATACGCAGTATTTT.